This TCR beta chain appears in the sequencing data of a study of CD4 T cells in relation to SARS-CoV-2 and coronaviruses. As for the study in general: TCR beta CDR3s were sequenced after approximately nine-day antigen culture of PBMCs. Controls used an HIV-1 Nef peptide pool or no peptide.

A note on this clone: Its antigen is still unknown.

Study results and caveats: Samples before the pandemic and after infection were not matched within any donor. In roughly 65% of donors, memory CD4+ clonotypes crossrecognized SARS-CoV-2 and at least one common cold coronavirus spike.

V lost 3 bases, J lost 0 bases, and 2 bases stayed unmatched. From germline, CDR1 is KGHSH and CDR2 LQKENI. The CDR3 totals 16 residues. Clones were read by immunoSEQ multiplex PCR, and TCRdb kept only the in-frame ones, dropping some. The table shows roughly 31,000 clones, with approximately 79% occurring only once. The unexposed donors gave CD4+ T cells in about 2010-2018, prior to COVID-19. After roughly 9 days of culture, CD4+ T cells were isolated. The sequence was obtained from a human donor in good health. Sequencing was performed on CD4+ T cells from PBMCs, cultured in vitro. The chain recombines TRBV18 with TRBJ2-2, with 9 bases lining up with TRBD1. CDR3 nucleotide sequence: TGTGCCAGCTCACCTGGGACAGGGCCGAACACCGGGGAGCTGTTTTTT. This codes for CASSPGTGPNTGELFF.